This entry lists 31 T cell receptor beta chains sequenced from one sample in a study of blood T cell repertoires in COVID-19. The table came from immunoSEQ multiplex PCR; TCRdb's copy has only in-frame clones and leaves some out. The profile shows under 40,000 clones, approximately 83% of them singletons. The sample consisted of peripheral blood. These TCRs come from an elderly woman with active or convalescent COVID-19.

CDR3 residues: CAISEGRDRGLEYF. The DNA of the CDR3 is TGTGCCATCAGTGAGGGCCGGGACAGGGGGCTTGAGTACTTC. J is TRBJ2-7 and V is TRBV10-3; 12 bases agree with TRBD1. The ends lost 2 bases at V and 11 bases at J; junction bases unmatched: 7. The V gene's germline CDR1 is ENHRY and CDR2 SYGVKD. The CDR3 covers 14 residues.

This clone has only one observation. V is TRBV7-9 and J is TRBJ2-7, with a weak D call TRBD1 (6 bases). The CDR3 spans 14 residues. Germline CDR1 SEHNR, CDR2 FQNEAQ (reference sequence). The V end lost 4 bases, the J end lost 0 bases, and 10 bases lay between the germline ends. CDR3 loop: CASSSQGYSYEQYF. In DNA, the CDR3 is TGTGCCAGCAGCTCACAGGGCTACTCCTACGAGCAGTACTTC. The variable domain in full, completed from reference TRBV7-9 and TRBJ2-7, reads DTGVSQNPRHKITKRGQNVTFRCDPISEHNRLYWYRQTLGQGPEFLTYFQNEAQLEKSRLLSDRFSAERPKGSFSTLEIQRTEQGDSAMYLCASSSQGYSYEQYFGPGTRLTVT.

The J gene is TRBJ1-6, the V gene TRBV2; 8 bases match TRBD1. V gave up 6 bases and J gave up 5 bases; unmatched junction bases: 9. Germline assignment: CDR1 SNHLY and CDR2 FYNNEI. CDR3 size: 16 residues. The CDR3 DNA reads as TGTGCCAGCAGCGGGTGGGGACAGGCTAATAATTCACCCCTCCACTTT. Protein sequence: CASSGWGQANNSPLHF.

CDR3 loop: CASSRTGGVVAQPQHF. In nucleotides, the CDR3 is TGTGCCAGCAGTAGGACAGGGGGAGTGGTAGCTCAGCCCCAGCATTTT. This sequence joins TRBV28 and TRBJ1-5; 10 nucleotides line up with TRBD1. Germline V gene lookup returns CDR1 MDHEN and CDR2 SYDVKM. V gave up 5 bases and J gave up 6 bases; unmatched junction bases: 10. This CDR3 is 16 amino acids long.

The chain uses TRBV7-2 and TRBJ2-3, with TRBD2 matching 11 bases. Germline V gene data show CDR1 as SGHTA and CDR2 as FQGNSA. V trimming: 0 bases; J trimming: 6 bases; junction bases outside the gene matches: 2. This CDR3 comprises 15 residues. CDR3 amino acids: CASSLAIAGGDTQYF. The CDR3 DNA reads TGTGCCAGCAGCTTAGCGATAGCGGGAGGGGATACGCAGTATTTT.

The V call is TRBV5-1, the J call TRBJ1-1; D perhaps matches TRBD1 (6 bases). The V and J ends lost 4 bases and 4 bases respectively, with 20 bases between them. Germline CDR1 reads SGHRS; CDR2 reads YFSETQ. This CDR3 is built from 16 residues. This CDR3 is CASSDAKKGQSTEAFF. The CDR3 coding sequence is TGCGCCAGCAGCGATGCTAAAAAAGGACAGTCCACTGAAGCTTTCTTT. The complete variable domain, with remaining parts taken from reference TRBV5-1 and TRBJ1-1, reads KAGVTQTPRYLIKTRGQQVTLSCSPISGHRSVSWYQQTPGQGLQFLFEYFSETQRNKGNFPGRFSGRQFSNSRSEMNVSTLELGDSALYLCASSDAKKGQSTEAFFGQGTRLTVV.

The table lists this clone with a count of one. V usage is TRBV5-1 and J usage is TRBJ2-3, with a weak D call TRBD2 (6 bases). Germline loops: CDR1 SGHRS, CDR2 YFSETQ. There are 16 residues in the CDR3. The V and J ends lost 0 bases and 2 bases respectively, with 13 bases between them. Here the CDR3 DNA reads TGCGCCAGCAGCTTGGGAAATAGCGGTTTCACAGATACGCAGTATTTT. Amino acid sequence: CASSLGNSGFTDTQYF. The full variable domain, with the rest looked up from reference TRBV5-1 and TRBJ2-3, is KAGVTQTPRYLIKTRGQQVTLSCSPISGHRSVSWYQQTPGQGLQFLFEYFSETQRNKGNFPGRFSGRQFSNSRSEMNVSTLELGDSALYLCASSLGNSGFTDTQYFGPGTRLTVL.

The rearrangement joins TRBV3-1 (or the pseudogene TRBV3-2) to TRBJ1-1, with D unresolved. The CDR3 loop spans 14 amino acids. Germline CDR1 and CDR2: LGHDT and YNNKEL (reference sequence). Trimming stripped 4 bases from V and 5 bases from J, with 14 bases between. The CDR3 DNA reads TGTGCCAGCAGCCCTTCGGGCCAGCGGACTGAAGCTTTCTTT. Translating it yields CASSPSGQRTEAFF.

This clone was seen once. The V and J genes are TRBV28 and TRBJ1-2; TRBD1 matches 10 bases. V lost 2 bases and J lost 8; bases outside the gene matches: 11. Germline lookup yields CDR1 MDHEN and CDR2 SYDVKM. The length of the CDR3 is 16 residues. DNA for the CDR3: TGTGCCAGCAGTTTACCATGGGGGACAGGGGTTGGCGGCTACACCTTC. It yields the protein CASSLPWGTGVGGYTF.

This clone has only one observation. This rearrangement joins TRBV19 to TRBJ2-5; perhaps TRBD1 as D (5 bases). CDR3 length: 14 residues. CDR1 LNHDA and CDR2 SQIVND come from the germline V gene (reference sequence). V lost 1 base, J lost 5 bases, and 11 bases lay in between. In nucleotides, the CDR3 is TGTGCCAGTAGTATAGTATTAGGGGTGGAGACCCAGTACTTC. Translation: CASSIVLGVETQYF.

The V gene is TRBV9, the J gene TRBJ2-7, with 9 positions matching TRBD1. The germline CDR1 and CDR2 sequences are SGDLS and YYNGEE. The CDR3 spans 13 residues. V trimming: 3 bases; J trimming: 6 bases; junction bases outside the gene matches: 4. CDR3 sequence reads: CASSEGQGGEQYF. The CDR3 DNA follows: TGTGCCAGCAGCGAGGGACAGGGAGGCGAGCAGTACTTC. Full variable domain (outside the CDR3, taken from reference TRBV9 and TRBJ2-7): DSGVTQTPKHLITATGQRVTLRCSPRSGDLSVYWYQQSLDQGLQFLIQYYNGEERAKGNILERFSAQQFPDLHSELNLSSLELGDSALYFCASSEGQGGEQYFGPGTRLTVT.

This clone was observed a handful of times. CDR3 residues: CSVTRSYEQYF. CDR3 sequence (DNA): TGCAGTGTCACTAGGAGCTACGAGCAGTACTTC. The J gene is TRBJ2-7, the V gene TRBV20-1, with D possibly matching TRBD2 (5 bases). CDR1 is DFQATT and CDR2 is SNEGSKA in the germline V gene (reference sequence). V lost 7 bases and J lost 3, with 10 bases in between. CDR3 length: 11 amino acids.

The rearrangement links TRBV5-1 to TRBJ1-1; a possible D gene is TRBD1 (5 bases). Germline CDR1 SGHRS, CDR2 YFSETQ. CDR3 size: 14 residues. Trimming took off 3 bases at V and 6 bases at J, with 15 bases between the two ends. In DNA, the CDR3 is TGCGCCAGCAGCTCAACCCGGGGAGGGGCTGAAGCTTTCTTT. Its translation: CASSSTRGGAEAFF.

The chain uses TRBV5-1 and TRBJ1-2; D gene ambiguous. The CDR3 extends over 14 amino acids. V lost 0 bases and J lost 0, with 6 bases in between. Germline assignment: CDR1 SGHRS and CDR2 YFSETQ. DNA of the CDR3: TGCGCCAGCAGCTTGGACTCCCCTAACTATGGCTACACCTTC. Translation: CASSLDSPNYGYTF.

The V gene is TRBV4-1, the J gene TRBJ1-3; 7 positions agree with TRBD1. The CDR3 spans 18 residues. With V trimmed by 0 bases and J by 0 bases, 8 bases remained unmatched. Germline values: CDR1 MGHRA, CDR2 YSYEKL. The CDR3 DNA sequence: TGCGCCAGCAGCCAAGAGCTTCCAGGGGGTTCCTCTGGAAACACCATATATTTT. This encodes CASSQELPGGSSGNTIYF.

This clone was seen only a few times. The chain is built from TRBV6-6 and TRBJ2-7; D unclear. V was clipped by 0 bases and J by 2 bases, with 5 bases between them. CDR1 and CDR2 from the germline V gene are MNHNY and SVGAGI (reference sequence). The CDR3 has 13 amino acids. The CDR3 bases are TGTGCCAGCAGTTACTCCCAGGCCTACGAGCAGTACTTC. It codes for CASSYSQAYEQYF.

This chain joins TRBV7-8 and TRBJ2-7; tentatively, D is TRBD1 (6 bases). The V and J ends lost 5 bases and 2 bases respectively, with 13 bases between them. Germline assignment: CDR1 SGHVS and CDR2 FQNEAQ. The CDR3 consists of 14 residues. CDR3 residues: CASSPRGPTYEQYF. The CDR3 DNA reads TGTGCCAGCAGCCCCAGGGGCCCGACCTACGAGCAGTACTTC. Combining the CDR3 with reference TRBV7-8 and TRBJ2-7 gives the whole variable domain GAGVSQSPRYKVAKRGQDVALRCDPISGHVSLFWYQQALGQGPEFLTYFQNEAQLDKSGLPSDRFFAERPEGSVSTLKIQRTQQEDSAVYLCASSPRGPTYEQYFGPGTRLTVT.

This clone was recorded a few times. This chain links TRBV19 with TRBJ2-7; TRBD2 is a possible D gene (5 bases). Trimming took 3 bases from V and 0 from J, leaving 12 bases between them. The CDR3 runs to 15 residues. Germline V gives CDR1 LNHDA, CDR2 SQIVND (reference sequence). The CDR3 loop is CASSISAADSYEQYF. The DNA for the CDR3 is TGTGCCAGTAGTATTTCAGCGGCGGACTCCTACGAGCAGTACTTC. The whole variable domain, remainder taken from reference TRBV19 and TRBJ2-7, is DGGITQSPKYLFRKEGQNVTLSCEQNLNHDAMYWYRQDPGQGLRLIYYSQIVNDFQKGDIAEGYSVSREKKESFPLTVTSAQKNPTAFYLCASSISAADSYEQYFGPGTRLTVT.

The gene calls are TRBV5-5 and TRBJ2-5; 11 bases map to TRBD2. From germline, CDR1 is SGHKS and CDR2 YYEKEE (reference sequence). The trim removed 9 bases at V and 1 base at J, leaving 8 bases unmatched. The CDR3 is 15 amino acids. CDR3 loop: CATSTSGMTQETQYF. The CDR3 bases are TGTGCCACCTCGACTAGCGGGATGACCCAAGAGACCCAGTACTTC.

The chain has TRBV5-4 and TRBJ2-5; D is perhaps TRBD1 (6 bases). Germline V gene lookup returns CDR1 SGHNT and CDR2 YYREEE (reference sequence). The CDR3 has 14 residues. V was trimmed by 0 bases and J by 5 bases, leaving 11 bases between them. CDR3 residues: CASSLEQGWETQYF. CDR3 DNA: TGTGCCAGCAGCTTGGAGCAGGGGTGGGAGACCCAGTACTTC.

V is TRBV18 and J is TRBJ2-1, with no clear D. The germline V gene encodes CDR1 KGHSH and CDR2 LQKENI. This CDR3 has 13 residues. V lost 1 base to trimming and J lost 7 bases, with 8 bases between them. Here the CDR3 reads CASSPLSINEQFF. The CDR3 bases are TGTGCCAGCTCACCACTTAGTATTAATGAGCAGTTCTTC.

V is TRBV24-1 and J is TRBJ2-3, with 10 bases fitting TRBD1. Trimming at V came to 4 bases and at J to 3 bases, leaving 3 bases not matched to a gene. Germline V CDR1 and CDR2: KGHDR, SFDVKD. The CDR3 covers 15 residues. The DNA for the CDR3 is TGTGCCACCAGTGAATTGGGACAGGGGACAGATACGCAGTATTTT. It translates to CATSELGQGTDTQYF.

J is TRBJ2-1 and V is TRBV5-4; TRBD2 matches 8 bases. The CDR3 totals 16 residues. Germline CDR1 SGHNT, CDR2 YYREEE (reference sequence). With V trimmed by 4 bases and J by 4 bases, 10 bases remained unmatched. The CDR3 DNA sequence: TGTGCCAGCAGCCCGGCCCTAGCGGGCCGTTACAATGAGCAGTTCTTC. Its protein is CASSPALAGRYNEQFF.

The count of this clone is one. The chain joins TRBV5-1 to TRBJ2-1; 7 bases map to TRBD1. The V segment lost 0 bases and the J segment 1 base; nucleotides outside the gene matches: 4. CDR3 length: 16 amino acids. Germline values: CDR1 SGHRS, CDR2 YFSETQ. The CDR3 reads CASSLDRQGSYNEQFF. CDR3 nucleotides: TGCGCCAGCAGCTTGGACCGACAGGGATCCTACAATGAGCAGTTCTTC.

V and J are TRBV25-1 and TRBJ2-1, with 9 bases lining up with TRBD2. The ends lost 3 bases at V and 2 bases at J; junction bases unmatched: 5. CDR3 length equals 16 residues. The germline V gene encodes CDR1 MGHDK and CDR2 SYGVNS. The CDR3 sequence: CASSDSSGGTYNEQFF. The CDR3 DNA reads as TGTGCCAGCAGTGATTCGAGCGGGGGGACCTACAATGAGCAGTTCTTC.

This clone is a singleton in its sample. The chain uses TRBV6-6 and TRBJ2-2, with 8 bases lining up with TRBD1. Per the germline V gene, CDR1 is MNHNY and CDR2 is SVGAGI (reference sequence). This CDR3 is built from 20 residues. After removal of 6 bases from V and 2 bases from J, the junction contained 20 bases not matched to a gene. As DNA, the CDR3 is TGTGCCAGCAGCGACCCTTTCCGGTGGATCGGACAGGGTAACACCGGGGAGCTGTTTTTT. The encoded protein is CASSDPFRWIGQGNTGELFF.

This chain uses TRBV5-1 with TRBJ1-1; weak D call: TRBD1 (5 bases). The CDR3 is made up of 14 amino acids. Germline CDR1 is SGHRS and CDR2 is YFSETQ. The V and J ends lost 4 bases and 1 base respectively, with 11 bases between them. The CDR3 is CASSPGSANTEAFF. CDR3 bases: TGCGCCAGCAGCCCAGGGTCAGCGAACACTGAAGCTTTCTTT. The whole variable domain, remainder taken from reference TRBV5-1 and TRBJ1-1, is KAGVTQTPRYLIKTRGQQVTLSCSPISGHRSVSWYQQTPGQGLQFLFEYFSETQRNKGNFPGRFSGRQFSNSRSEMNVSTLELGDSALYLCASSPGSANTEAFFGQGTRLTVV.

This chain joins TRBV4-3 and TRBJ2-7; D gene unclear. Germline V gene sequence: CDR1 LGHNA, CDR2 YSLEER. Trimming took off 4 bases at V and 5 bases at J, with 15 bases between the two ends. This CDR3 is built from 14 residues. The DNA of the CDR3 is TGCGCCAGCAGCCCCCGTGACGGCGCGGACGAGCAGTACTTC. Its protein product is CASSPRDGADEQYF.

V gene TRBV3-1 (or the pseudogene TRBV3-2) combines with J gene TRBJ2-5; 7 bases fit TRBD2. The V segment lost 4 bases and the J segment 5 bases; nucleotides outside the gene matches: 4. The CDR3 has 13 residues. Germline assignment: CDR1 LGHDT and CDR2 YNNKEL (reference sequence). This CDR3 is CASSRAGEETQYF. The CDR3 DNA reads TGTGCCAGCAGCCGGGCGGGGGAGGAGACCCAGTACTTC.

The rearrangement links TRBV19 to TRBJ1-2, with D possibly TRBD1 on 5 matching bases. CDR3 length: 14 residues. V lost 4 bases and J 5 bases, leaving 14 bases between the germline ends. Germline V gene data show CDR1 as LNHDA and CDR2 as SQIVND (reference sequence). The CDR3 region has the DNA TGTGCCAGTAGTACTCAGGGACTTCTATATGGCTACACCTTC. Protein: CASSTQGLLYGYTF.

V and J are TRBV5-8 and TRBJ1-5; D is possibly TRBD1 (6 bases). The CDR3 runs 13 residues. The V end lost 0 bases, the J end lost 16 bases, and 17 bases lay between the germline ends. Germline CDR1 and CDR2: SGHTS and YDEGEE. The CDR3 sequence: CASSLGHEGVSHF. In DNA, the CDR3 is TGTGCCAGCAGCTTGGGCCACGAGGGGGTCTCACATTTT.